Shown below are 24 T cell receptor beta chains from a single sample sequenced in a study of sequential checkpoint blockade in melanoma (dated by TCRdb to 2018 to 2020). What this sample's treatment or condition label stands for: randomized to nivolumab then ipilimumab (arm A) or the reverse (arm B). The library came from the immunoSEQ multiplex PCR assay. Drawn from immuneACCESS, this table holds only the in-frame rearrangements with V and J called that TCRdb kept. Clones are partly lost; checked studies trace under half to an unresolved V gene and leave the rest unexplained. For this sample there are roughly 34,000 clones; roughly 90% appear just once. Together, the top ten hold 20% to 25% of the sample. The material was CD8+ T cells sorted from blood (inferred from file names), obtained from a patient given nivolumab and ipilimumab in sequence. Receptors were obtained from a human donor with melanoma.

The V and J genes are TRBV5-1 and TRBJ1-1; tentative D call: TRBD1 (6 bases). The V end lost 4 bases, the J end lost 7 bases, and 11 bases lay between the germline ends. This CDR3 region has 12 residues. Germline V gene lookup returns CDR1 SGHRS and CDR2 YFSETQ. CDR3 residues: CASSDDRYEAFF. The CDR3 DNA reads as TGCGCCAGCAGCGACGACAGGTATGAAGCTTTCTTT.

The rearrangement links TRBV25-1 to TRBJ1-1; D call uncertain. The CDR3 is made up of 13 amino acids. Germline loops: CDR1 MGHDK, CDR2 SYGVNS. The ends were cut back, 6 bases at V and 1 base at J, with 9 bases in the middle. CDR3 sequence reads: CASSPTKNTEAFF. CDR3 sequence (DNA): TGTGCCAGCAGCCCTACGAAGAACACTGAAGCTTTCTTT.

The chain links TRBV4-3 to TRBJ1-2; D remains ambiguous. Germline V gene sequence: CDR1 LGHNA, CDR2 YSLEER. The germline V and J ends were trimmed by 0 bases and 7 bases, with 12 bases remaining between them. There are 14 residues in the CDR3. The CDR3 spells CASSQDRVGSGYTF. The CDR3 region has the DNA TGCGCCAGCAGCCAAGATCGGGTTGGAAGTGGCTACACCTTC.

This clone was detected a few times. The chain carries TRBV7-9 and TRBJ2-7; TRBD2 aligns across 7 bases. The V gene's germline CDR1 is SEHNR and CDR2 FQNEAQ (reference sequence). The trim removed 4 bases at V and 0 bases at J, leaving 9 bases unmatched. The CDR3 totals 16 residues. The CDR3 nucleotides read TGTGCCAGCAGCTCCCCTGGGGGGGGAGGCTCCTACGAGCAGTACTTC. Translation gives CASSSPGGGGSYEQYF.

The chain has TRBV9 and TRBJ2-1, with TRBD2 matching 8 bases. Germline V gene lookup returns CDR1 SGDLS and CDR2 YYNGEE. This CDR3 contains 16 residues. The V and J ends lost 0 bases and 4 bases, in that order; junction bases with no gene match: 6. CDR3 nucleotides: TGTGCCAGCAGCGTAGAAGCGCGGGGGGAATACAATGAGCAGTTCTTC. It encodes CASSVEARGEYNEQFF.

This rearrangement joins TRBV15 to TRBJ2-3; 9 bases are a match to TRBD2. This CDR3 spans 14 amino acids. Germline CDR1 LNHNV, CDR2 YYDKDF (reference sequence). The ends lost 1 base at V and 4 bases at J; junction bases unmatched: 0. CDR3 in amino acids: CATSRVAGADTQYF. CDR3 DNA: TGTGCCACCAGCAGAGTAGCGGGGGCAGATACGCAGTATTTT.

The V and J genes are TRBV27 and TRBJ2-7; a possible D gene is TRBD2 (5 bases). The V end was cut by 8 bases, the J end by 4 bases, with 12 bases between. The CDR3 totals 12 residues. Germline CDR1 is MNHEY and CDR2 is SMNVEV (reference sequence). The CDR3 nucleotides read TGTGCCAGCTTGGGAAGAGGGTACGAGCAGTACTTC. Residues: CASLGRGYEQYF.

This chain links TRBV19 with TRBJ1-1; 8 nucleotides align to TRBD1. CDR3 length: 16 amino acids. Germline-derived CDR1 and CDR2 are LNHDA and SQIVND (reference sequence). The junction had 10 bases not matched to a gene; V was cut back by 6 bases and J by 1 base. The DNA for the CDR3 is TGTGCCAGTAGGATAACATTACAGGGGGAGAACACTGAAGCTTTCTTT. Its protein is CASRITLQGENTEAFF.

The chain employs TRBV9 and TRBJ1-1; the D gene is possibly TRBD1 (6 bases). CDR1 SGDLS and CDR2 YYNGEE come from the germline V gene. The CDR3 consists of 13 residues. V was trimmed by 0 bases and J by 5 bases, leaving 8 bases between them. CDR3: CASSVEGETEAFF. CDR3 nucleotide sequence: TGTGCCAGCAGCGTAGAGGGGGAGACTGAAGCTTTCTTT.

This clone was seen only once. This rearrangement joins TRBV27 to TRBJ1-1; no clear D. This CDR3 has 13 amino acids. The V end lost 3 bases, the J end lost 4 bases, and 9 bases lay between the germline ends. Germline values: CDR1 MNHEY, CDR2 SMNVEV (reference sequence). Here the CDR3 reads CASSLFRGTEAFF. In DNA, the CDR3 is TGTGCCAGCAGTTTGTTCCGGGGCACTGAAGCTTTCTTT.

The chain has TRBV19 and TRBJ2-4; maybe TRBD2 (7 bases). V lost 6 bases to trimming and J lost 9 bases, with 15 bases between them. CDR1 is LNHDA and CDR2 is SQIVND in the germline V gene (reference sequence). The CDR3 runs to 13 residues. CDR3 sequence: CASSLQGGGIQYF. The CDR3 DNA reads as TGTGCCAGTAGCCTACAGGGAGGGGGCATTCAGTACTTC.

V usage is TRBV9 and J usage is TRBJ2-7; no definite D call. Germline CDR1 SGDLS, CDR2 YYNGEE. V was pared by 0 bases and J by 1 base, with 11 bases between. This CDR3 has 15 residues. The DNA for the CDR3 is TGTGCCAGCAGCGTAGCCCCTGCGGTATCCTACGAGCAGTACTTC. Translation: CASSVAPAVSYEQYF.

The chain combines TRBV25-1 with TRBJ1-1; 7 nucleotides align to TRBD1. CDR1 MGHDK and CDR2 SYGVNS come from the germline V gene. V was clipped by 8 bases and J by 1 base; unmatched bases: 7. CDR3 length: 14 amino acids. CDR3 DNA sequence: TGTGCCAGCCGTCCAGGGGGACCGAACACTGAAGCTTTCTTT. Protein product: CASRPGGPNTEAFF.

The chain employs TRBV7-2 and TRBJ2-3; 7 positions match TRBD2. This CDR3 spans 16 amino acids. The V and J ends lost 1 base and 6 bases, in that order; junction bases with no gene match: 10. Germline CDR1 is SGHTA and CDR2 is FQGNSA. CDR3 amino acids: CASSLVWRELGDTQYF. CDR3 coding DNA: TGTGCCAGCAGCTTAGTCTGGCGGGAGTTAGGGGATACGCAGTATTTT.

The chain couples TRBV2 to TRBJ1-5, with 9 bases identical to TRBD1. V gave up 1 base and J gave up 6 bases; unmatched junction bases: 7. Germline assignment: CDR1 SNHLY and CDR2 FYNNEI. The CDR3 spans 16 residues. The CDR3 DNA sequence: TGTGCCAGCAGTGAAGACCGGGACAGGGACTTTCAGCCCCAGCATTTT. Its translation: CASSEDRDRDFQPQHF.

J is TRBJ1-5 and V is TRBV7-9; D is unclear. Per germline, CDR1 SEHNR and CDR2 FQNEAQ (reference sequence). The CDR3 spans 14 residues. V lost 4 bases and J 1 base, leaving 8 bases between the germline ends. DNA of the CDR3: TGTGCCAGCAGCTCGTCCGGGAGCAATCAGCCCCAGCATTTT. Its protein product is CASSSSGSNQPQHF. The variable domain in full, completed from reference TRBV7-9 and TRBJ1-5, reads DTGVSQNPRHKITKRGQNVTFRCDPISEHNRLYWYRQTLGQGPEFLTYFQNEAQLEKSRLLSDRFSAERPKGSFSTLEIQRTEQGDSAMYLCASSSSGSNQPQHFGDGTRLSIL.

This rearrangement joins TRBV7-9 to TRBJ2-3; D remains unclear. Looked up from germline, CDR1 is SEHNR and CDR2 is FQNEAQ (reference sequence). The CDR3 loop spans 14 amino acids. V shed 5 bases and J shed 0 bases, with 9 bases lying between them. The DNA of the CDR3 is TGTGCCAGCAGCCGAACAAGAAGCACAGATACGCAGTATTTT. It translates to CASSRTRSTDTQYF.

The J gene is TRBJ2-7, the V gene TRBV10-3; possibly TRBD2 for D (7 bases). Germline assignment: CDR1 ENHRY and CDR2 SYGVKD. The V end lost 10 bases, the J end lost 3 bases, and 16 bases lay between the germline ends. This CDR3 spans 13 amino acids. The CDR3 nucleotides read TGTGCCACAGGGGCTAGCGGTCTCTACGAGCAGTACTTC. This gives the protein CATGASGLYEQYF.

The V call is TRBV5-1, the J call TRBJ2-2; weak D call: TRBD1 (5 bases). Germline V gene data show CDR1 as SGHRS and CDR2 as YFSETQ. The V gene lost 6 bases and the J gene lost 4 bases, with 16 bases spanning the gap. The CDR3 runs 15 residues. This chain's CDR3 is CASNPDRQSTGELFF. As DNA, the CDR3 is TGCGCCAGCAACCCCGACCGACAGAGCACCGGGGAGCTGTTTTTT.

The CDR3 DNA follows: TGTGCCAGCAGTTACATGACAGGGTCGTACGAGCAGTACTTC. As protein: CASSYMTGSYEQYF. The chain is built from TRBV6-5 and TRBJ2-7; TRBD1 matches 7 bases. Germline CDR1 is MNHEY and CDR2 is SVGAGI. CDR3 length: 14 amino acids. V dropped 2 bases and J dropped 4; count of bases not matched to a gene: 5.

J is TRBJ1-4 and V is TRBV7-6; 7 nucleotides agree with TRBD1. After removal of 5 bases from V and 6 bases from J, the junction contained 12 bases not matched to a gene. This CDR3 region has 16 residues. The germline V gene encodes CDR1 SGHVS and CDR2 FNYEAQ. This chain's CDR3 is CASSHTTTGADEKLFF. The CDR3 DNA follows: TGTGCCAGCAGCCATACGACAACAGGGGCGGATGAAAAACTGTTTTTT. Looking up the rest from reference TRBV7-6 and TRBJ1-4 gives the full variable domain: GAGVSQSPRYKVTKRGQDVALRCDPISGHVSLYWYRQALGQGPEFLTYFNYEAQQDKSGLPNDRFSAERPEGSISTLTIQRTEQRDSAMYRCASSHTTTGADEKLFFGSGTQLSVL.

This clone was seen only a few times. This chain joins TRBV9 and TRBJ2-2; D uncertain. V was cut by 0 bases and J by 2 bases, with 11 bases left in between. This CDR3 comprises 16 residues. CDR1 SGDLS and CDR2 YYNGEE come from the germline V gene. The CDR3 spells CASSVGPGPNTGELFF. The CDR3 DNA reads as TGTGCCAGCAGCGTAGGCCCAGGCCCAAACACCGGGGAGCTGTTTTTT.

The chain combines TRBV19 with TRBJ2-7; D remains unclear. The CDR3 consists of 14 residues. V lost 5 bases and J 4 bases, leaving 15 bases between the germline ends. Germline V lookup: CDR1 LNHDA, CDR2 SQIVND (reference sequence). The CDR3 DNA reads TGTGCCAGTAGTGACCTCGACAAAGCTTACGAGCAGTACTTC. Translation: CASSDLDKAYEQYF.

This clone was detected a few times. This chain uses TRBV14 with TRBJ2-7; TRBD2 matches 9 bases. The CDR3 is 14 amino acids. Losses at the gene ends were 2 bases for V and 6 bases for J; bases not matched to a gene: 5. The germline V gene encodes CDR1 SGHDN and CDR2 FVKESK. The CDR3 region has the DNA TGTGCCAGCAGCCAACTAGCGGGGCACTGCGAGCAGTACTTC. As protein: CASSQLAGHCEQYF.